What follows are 5 T cell receptor beta chains derived from one specimen sequenced in a study of blood T cell repertoires in COVID-19. TCRdb's table, derived via immunoSEQ multiplex PCR, lists solely in-frame clones and lacks some. The sample yields roughly 24,000 clones, around 92% seen once. The specimen sequenced was peripheral blood. These receptors all come from a human donor in a cohort sampled during active COVID-19.

The chain is built from TRBV6-5 and TRBJ1-3; possible D gene TRBD1, 6 bases. The CDR3 covers 13 residues. V dropped 6 bases and J dropped 3 bases, with 9 bases sitting between them. Germline V CDR1 and CDR2: MNHEY, SVGAGI. CDR3 amino acids: CASSETGGNTIYF. DNA for the CDR3: TGTGCCAGCAGCGAGACAGGTGGAAACACCATATATTTT.

V gene TRBV7-9 combines with J gene TRBJ1-5; 7 positions match TRBD1. With 3 bases clipped from V and 2 bases from J, the junction kept 7 bases outside the gene matches. This CDR3 contains 16 residues. CDR1 SEHNR and CDR2 FQNEAQ come from the germline V gene (reference sequence). The CDR3 is CASSFESGTGNQPQHF. In DNA, the CDR3 is TGTGCCAGCAGCTTCGAATCCGGGACAGGCAATCAGCCCCAGCATTTT.

This sequence joins TRBV5-5 and TRBJ2-3; the match to TRBD1 covers 7 bases. Losses at the gene ends were 2 bases for V and 3 bases for J; bases not matched to a gene: 6. The CDR3 length is 15 residues. Looked up from germline, CDR1 is SGHKS and CDR2 is YYEKEE (reference sequence). In DNA form, the CDR3 reads TGTGCCAGCAGCTTTTCGACAGGGAAGACAGATACGCAGTATTTT. Residues: CASSFSTGKTDTQYF. The whole variable domain, remainder taken from reference TRBV5-5 and TRBJ2-3, is DAGVTQSPTHLIKTRGQQVTLRCSPISGHKSVSWYQQVLGQGPQFIFQYYEKEERGRGNFPDRFSARQFPNYSSELNVNALLLGDSALYLCASSFSTGKTDTQYFGPGTRLTVL.

This clone was seen a handful of times. The rearrangement links TRBV4-2 to TRBJ1-4; D is perhaps TRBD1 (6 bases). The CDR3 has 16 amino acids. The germline V and J ends were trimmed by 1 base and 8 bases, with 17 bases remaining between them. Germline CDR1 reads LGHNA; CDR2 reads YNFKEQ. CDR3 residues: CASSQGGGHAGEKLFF. Written as DNA, the CDR3 is TGTGCCAGCAGCCAAGGCGGGGGGCACGCGGGGGAAAAACTGTTTTTT.

This clone came up a few times. This rearrangement joins TRBV6-5 to TRBJ2-1; 11 bases map to TRBD2. The V gene's germline CDR1 is MNHEY and CDR2 SVGAGI. The CDR3 contains 15 residues. V was clipped by 2 bases and J by 6 bases; unmatched bases: 3. CDR3 sequence reads: CASSYTSGRGNEQFF. The CDR3 DNA sequence: TGTGCCAGCAGTTACACTAGCGGGAGAGGCAATGAGCAGTTCTTC.